Below, 14 T cell receptor beta chains from the same sample are listed, as sequenced in a study of blood T cell repertoires in COVID-19. Using immunoSEQ multiplex PCR, the repertoire was profiled, and TCRdb retains in-frame clones only, with some absent. The sample includes roughly 250,000 clones, about 81% of them seen just once. Sequencing was carried out using peripheral blood. The origin of the receptors is a woman in her fifties or sixties with active or convalescent COVID-19.

The chain couples TRBV3-1 (or the pseudogene TRBV3-2) to TRBJ2-7; no clear D. The germline V and J ends were trimmed by 0 bases and 0 bases, with 6 bases remaining between them. Germline-derived CDR1 and CDR2 are LGHDT and YNNKEL (reference sequence). CDR3 length equals 14 residues. The CDR3, as DNA: TGTGCCAGCAGCCAAGATCTCGTCTCCTACGAGCAGTACTTC. Its protein product is CASSQDLVSYEQYF.

The DNA for the CDR3 is TGTGCCAGCAGTGTTGGCAGGGTGGAGACCCAGTACTTC. It is translated as CASSVGRVETQYF. The chain employs TRBV25-1 and TRBJ2-5, with a possible D match to TRBD1 (5 bases). V was trimmed by 4 bases and J by 5 bases, leaving 11 bases between them. This CDR3 has 13 residues. The germline CDR1 and CDR2 sequences are MGHDK and SYGVNS.

The CDR3 reads CASSSFGQGHPYEQYF. In DNA form, the CDR3 reads TGCGCCAGCAGCAGCTTCGGACAGGGTCACCCCTACGAGCAGTACTTC. The chain combines TRBV5-1 with TRBJ2-7, with 8 bases that match TRBD1. This CDR3 is 16 amino acids long. V lost 4 bases, J lost 2 bases, and 11 bases stayed unmatched. Germline V gene sequence: CDR1 SGHRS, CDR2 YFSETQ.

The chain carries TRBV6-5 and TRBJ1-4, with 9 bases that match TRBD1. CDR1 MNHEY and CDR2 SVGAGI come from the germline V gene. The ends lost 4 bases at V and 5 bases at J; junction bases unmatched: 2. There are 14 residues in the CDR3. The DNA for the CDR3 is TGTGCCAGCAGTTCGGGACAGGGAAATGAAAAACTGTTTTTT. It encodes CASSSGQGNEKLFF.

The V gene is TRBV9, the J gene TRBJ2-1; 11 positions agree with TRBD2. V trimming: 4 bases; J trimming: 8 bases; junction bases outside the gene matches: 11. The CDR3 consists of 16 residues. Germline V gene sequence: CDR1 SGDLS, CDR2 YYNGEE. Here the CDR3 DNA reads TGTGCCAGCAGCACCTCTAGCGGGGGGACCTGGGATGAGCAGTTCTTC. This codes for CASSTSSGGTWDEQFF.

A few counts support this clone. The same CDR3 also results from other DNA sequences found in this sample. The chain couples TRBV7-2 to TRBJ1-4; D gene ambiguous. The CDR3 is 14 residues long. The V end lost 5 bases, the J end lost 2 bases, and 9 bases lay between the germline ends. From germline, CDR1 is SGHTA and CDR2 FQGNSA. CDR3 DNA: TGTGCCAGCAGCCCGACGGGGACTAATGAAAAACTGTTTTTT. This gives the protein CASSPTGTNEKLFF.

V gene TRBV6-2 or TRBV6-3 combines with J gene TRBJ2-5; tentative D call: TRBD1 (6 bases). V lost 5 bases and J lost 2, with 9 bases in between. The germline gives CDR1 MNHEY, CDR2 SVGEGT. The CDR3 spans 13 residues. The CDR3 region is CASSGQIQETQYF. Written as DNA, the CDR3 is TGTGCCAGCAGTGGACAGATACAAGAGACCCAGTACTTC.

The J gene is TRBJ1-2, the V gene TRBV2, with D hard to call. Germline CDR1 reads SNHLY; CDR2 reads FYNNEI. The V and J ends lost 8 bases and 5 bases respectively, with 12 bases between them. The CDR3 covers 12 residues. Written as DNA, the CDR3 is TGTGCCAGCGAGGCAGTGAGATATGGCTACACCTTC. This translates into CASEAVRYGYTF. The entire variable domain, with the rest obtained from reference TRBV2 and TRBJ1-2, is as follows: EPEVTQTPSHQVTQMGQEVILRCVPISNHLYFYWYRQILGQKVEFLVSFYNNEISEKSEIFDDQFSVERPDGSNFTLKIRSTKLEDSAMYFCASEAVRYGYTFGSGTRLTVV.

This chain connects TRBV7-3 to TRBJ2-1; possibly TRBD1 for D (7 bases). Deletions cut 4 bases from V and 10 bases from J, with 20 bases between. CDR3 length equals 15 residues. Germline V gene lookup returns CDR1 SGHTA and CDR2 FQGTGA. The DNA of the CDR3 is TGTGCCAGCAGCTCTCAGGGGGGCCCCAAAGAGGAGCAGTTCTTC. Translated: CASSSQGGPKEEQFF.

This clone was picked up many times. The V call is TRBV18, the J call TRBJ1-2, with D possibly TRBD1 on 6 matching bases. Germline V lookup: CDR1 KGHSH, CDR2 LQKENI. V was shortened by 4 bases and J by 5 bases, with 20 bases between the two germline ends. This CDR3 is 16 amino acids long. CDR3 region: CASSLETRQASYGYTF. CDR3 nucleotides: TGTGCCAGCTCACTTGAGACTCGACAGGCTTCTTATGGCTACACCTTC. Looking up the rest from reference TRBV18 and TRBJ1-2 gives the full variable domain: NAGVMQNPRHLVRRRGQEARLRCSPMKGHSHVYWYRQLPEEGLKFMVYLQKENIIDESGMPKERFSAEFPKEGPSILRIQQVVRGDSAAYFCASSLETRQASYGYTFGSGTRLTVV.

This chain uses TRBV6-1 with TRBJ1-6, with TRBD1 as a possible D gene (6 bases). CDR1 is MNHNS and CDR2 is SASEGT in the germline V gene. The germline V and J ends were trimmed by 1 base and 14 bases, with 18 bases remaining between them. There are 15 residues in the CDR3. CDR3 residues: CASSEGGPPDRSLHF. The CDR3 bases are TGTGCCAGCAGTGAAGGGGGGCCCCCTGATAGGTCCCTCCACTTT.

This sequence joins TRBV2 and TRBJ2-7; 7 nucleotides line up with TRBD1. J gave up 7 bases and V 7 bases, and 4 bases lay outside the gene matches. Germline values: CDR1 SNHLY, CDR2 FYNNEI. This CDR3 comprises 11 residues. The CDR3 DNA sequence: TGTGCCAGCAAAAAACAGGGGGAGCAGTACTTC. Amino acid sequence: CASKKQGEQYF.

The chain combines TRBV6-2 or TRBV6-3 with TRBJ2-1; tentatively, D is TRBD2 (5 bases). V lost 6 bases and J 10 bases, leaving 13 bases between the germline ends. The CDR3 has 12 residues. Germline CDR1 reads MNHEY; CDR2 reads SVGEGT. This chain's CDR3 is CASSQGSREQFF. CDR3 DNA: TGTGCCAGCAGCCAAGGGAGCAGAGAGCAGTTCTTC.

The chain links TRBV6-5 to TRBJ1-1, with D maybe TRBD1 (6 bases). The germline CDR1 and CDR2 sequences are MNHEY and SVGAGI. The CDR3 has 14 amino acids. V was clipped by 6 bases and J by 5 bases, with 16 bases between them. The CDR3 DNA is TGTGCCAGCAGCGTCCTAGGGGGGGAGACTGAAGCTTTCTTT. It encodes CASSVLGGETEAFF.